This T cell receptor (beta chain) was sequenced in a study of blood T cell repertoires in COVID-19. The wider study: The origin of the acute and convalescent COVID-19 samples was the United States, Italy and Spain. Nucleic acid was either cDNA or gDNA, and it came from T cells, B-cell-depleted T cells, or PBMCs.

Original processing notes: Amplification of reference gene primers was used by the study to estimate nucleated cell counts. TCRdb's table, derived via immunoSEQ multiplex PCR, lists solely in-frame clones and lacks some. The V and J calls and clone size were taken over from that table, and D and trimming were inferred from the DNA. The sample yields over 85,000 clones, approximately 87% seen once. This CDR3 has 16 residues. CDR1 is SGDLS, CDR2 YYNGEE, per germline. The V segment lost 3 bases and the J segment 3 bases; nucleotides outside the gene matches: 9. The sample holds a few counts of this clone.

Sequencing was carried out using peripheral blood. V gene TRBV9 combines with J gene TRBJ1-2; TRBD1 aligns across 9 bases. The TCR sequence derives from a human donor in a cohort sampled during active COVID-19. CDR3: CASSDPRQGVDYGYTF. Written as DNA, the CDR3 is TGTGCCAGCAGCGACCCTCGACAGGGGGTCGACTATGGCTACACCTTC. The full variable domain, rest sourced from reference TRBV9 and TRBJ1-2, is DSGVTQTPKHLITATGQRVTLRCSPRSGDLSVYWYQQSLDQGLQFLIQYYNGEERAKGNILERFSAQQFPDLHSELNLSSLELGDSALYFCASSDPRQGVDYGYTFGSGTRLTVV.